This TCR beta chain was identified in a study of blood T cell repertoires in COVID-19. Looking at the study overall: There were acute and convalescent COVID-19 samples, and they came from the United States, Italy and Spain. Sample material is recorded as cDNA or gDNA derived from T cells, B-cell-depleted T cells, or PBMCs.

Germline V CDR1 and CDR2: KGHDR, SFDVKD. After removal of 2 bases from V and 5 bases from J, the junction contained 9 bases not matched to a gene. This CDR3 comprises 16 residues. As processed by the authors: Reference gene primers were amplified, and this amplification served to estimate nucleated cell counts. Profiling relied on immunoSEQ multiplex PCR, and the TCRdb table lists in-frame clones only, not all of them. The DNA was the basis for D and trimming; V, J and clone size are from that table. The table includes about 200,000 clones, roughly 84% detected once. This chain uses TRBV24-1 with TRBJ2-3; 7 nucleotides match TRBD2. The clonotype comes from a human donor in a cohort sampled during active COVID-19. The sequenced material came from peripheral blood. The CDR3 protein is CATSDYTGWGGDTQYF. The CDR3 DNA follows: TGTGCCACCAGTGATTACACAGGTTGGGGGGGAGATACGCAGTATTTT.